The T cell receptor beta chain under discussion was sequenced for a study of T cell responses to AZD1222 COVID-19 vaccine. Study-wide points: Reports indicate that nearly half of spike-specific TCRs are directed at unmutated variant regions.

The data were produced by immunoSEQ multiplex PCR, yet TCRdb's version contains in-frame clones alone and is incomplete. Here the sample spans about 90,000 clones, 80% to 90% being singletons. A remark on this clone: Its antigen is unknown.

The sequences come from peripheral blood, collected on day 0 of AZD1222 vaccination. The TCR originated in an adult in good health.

The CDR3 nucleotides are TGTGCCATCAATCCCCTGCTTAATTCACCCCTCCACTTT. It encodes CAINPLLNSPLHF. This rearrangement joins TRBV10-3 to TRBJ1-6; D gene unclear. In germline, CDR1 is ENHRY, CDR2 SYGVKD. Trimming left V 7 bases short and J 6 bases short, with 10 bases between. The CDR3 has 13 residues.